A single sample is the source of the 6 T cell receptor beta chains below, sequenced in a study of cytomegalovirus exposure and HLA in healthy donors. 60 Vbeta and 13 Jbeta primers were used in PCR. Produced via immunoSEQ multiplex PCR; TCRdb's table is partial and in-frame only. Of 150,000 to 200,000 clones listed, 85% are singletons. Material: PBMCs. All receptors come from a woman between 50 and 59 years old in good health and CMV-seronegative.

In its sample, this clone was seen once. The chain carries TRBV6-1 and TRBJ1-1; 7 positions match TRBD1. Germline CDR1 and CDR2: MNHNS and SASEGT. This CDR3 comprises 14 residues. J gave up 0 bases and V 7 bases, and 5 bases lay outside the gene matches. As DNA, the CDR3 is TGTGCCAGCACAGGGGGTGCGGTGAACACTGAAGCTTTCTTT. This sequence encodes CASTGGAVNTEAFF.

The table lists this clone with a count of one. CDR3 nucleotides: TGCGCCAGCAGTGCCGGGACTAGCGGTTTCTCTGAGCAGTTCTTC. It specifies CASSAGTSGFSEQFF. The chain is built from TRBV10-1 and TRBJ2-1; 11 bases align to TRBD2. Germline loops: CDR1 WNHNN, CDR2 SYGVQD (reference sequence). This CDR3 spans 15 amino acids. V dropped 4 bases and J dropped 9; count of bases not matched to a gene: 8.

This clone was seen just once. This chain connects TRBV5-3 to TRBJ2-7; maybe TRBD2 (5 bases). TRBV5-3 is annotated as an ORF whose role is uncertain. V lost 2 bases and J lost 3, with 9 bases in between. The CDR3 extends over 13 amino acids. This CDR3 is CARSFGGNYEQYF. CDR3 sequence (DNA): TGTGCCAGAAGCTTCGGAGGAAACTACGAGCAGTACTTC.

This clone was observed a single time. V is TRBV6-5 and J is TRBJ2-3, with D uncertain. Trimming cost V 0 bases and J 0 bases, with 7 bases left between them. CDR3 length: 15 residues. The germline gives CDR1 MNHEY, CDR2 SVGAGI. CDR3 coding DNA: TGTGCCAGCAGTTACTCAAGCAGGAGCACAGATACGCAGTATTTT. Translation gives CASSYSSRSTDTQYF.

This chain joins TRBV27 and TRBJ1-6; D may be TRBD1 (6 bases). V was pared by 3 bases and J by 9 bases, with 12 bases between. In germline, CDR1 is MNHEY, CDR2 SMNVEV (reference sequence). The CDR3 sequence is 14 residues long. CDR3 residues: CASSLKTGSSPLHF. The CDR3 region has the DNA TGTGCCAGCAGTTTGAAAACAGGGAGTTCACCCCTCCACTTT.

This chain links TRBV2 with TRBJ2-3; 9 nucleotides line up with TRBD2. The trim removed 6 bases at V and 7 bases at J, leaving 14 bases unmatched. CDR1 and CDR2 from the germline V gene are SNHLY and FYNNEI. CDR3 length: 16 residues. CDR3 sequence: CASSATGLASRNTQYF. Written as DNA, the CDR3 is TGTGCCAGCAGCGCGACGGGACTAGCAAGTCGGAATACGCAGTATTTT.